These 26 T cell receptor beta chains were sequenced from one sample in a study of blood T cell repertoires in COVID-19. Some clones are missing from TCRdb's copy, which holds only in-frame ones; the method was immunoSEQ multiplex PCR. The sample lists 68,000 or so clones; around nine tenths were seen once. Sequencing used peripheral blood. The source is a human donor in a cohort sampled during active COVID-19.

The rearrangement uses TRBV28 and TRBJ1-3; D gene ambiguous. The CDR3 runs 13 residues. Germline V gene sequence: CDR1 MDHEN, CDR2 SYDVKM. V lost 5 bases and J 0 bases, leaving 5 bases between the germline ends. This CDR3 reads CASSPVSGNTIYF. CDR3 sequence (DNA): TGTGCCAGCAGTCCTGTCTCTGGAAACACCATATATTTT.

This clone has more than one count but fewer than ten. The V and J genes are TRBV28 and TRBJ2-7; TRBD1 aligns across 7 bases. With V trimmed by 6 bases and J by 2 bases, 4 bases remained unmatched. Germline CDR1 reads MDHEN; CDR2 reads SYDVKM. The CDR3 length is 13 residues. The CDR3 sequence: CASRGTATYEQYF. CDR3 bases: TGTGCCAGCAGGGGGACAGCAACCTACGAGCAGTACTTC.

V usage is TRBV7-2 and J usage is TRBJ2-3; 7 bases match TRBD2. CDR3 length: 15 residues. Germline CDR1 reads SGHTA; CDR2 reads FQGNSA. After removal of 4 bases from V and 1 base from J, the junction contained 5 bases not matched to a gene. The CDR3 is CASSSGLPGTDTQYF. The CDR3 DNA follows: TGTGCCAGCAGCTCGGGACTACCAGGCACAGATACGCAGTATTTT.

The chain combines TRBV11-2 with TRBJ2-1; D unclear. The CDR3 is 10 residues long. V was cut by 2 bases and J by 12 bases, with 5 bases left in between. The germline V gene encodes CDR1 SGHAT and CDR2 FQNNGV. CDR3: CASSLSVQFF. The CDR3 bases are TGTGCCAGCAGCTTATCGGTGCAGTTCTTC.

The sample holds one count of this clone. The chain employs TRBV2 and TRBJ1-4, with D uncertain. Trimming took 6 bases from V and 5 from J, leaving 7 bases between them. The CDR3 is made up of 12 amino acids. Germline V gene lookup returns CDR1 SNHLY and CDR2 FYNNEI. CDR3 nucleotides: TGTGCCAGCAGCCTAGGAAATGAAAAACTGTTTTTT. It is translated as CASSLGNEKLFF.

The V gene is TRBV18, the J gene TRBJ1-6; no reliable D call. Deletions cut 0 bases from V and 9 bases from J, with 12 bases between. The CDR3 extends over 15 amino acids. Germline values: CDR1 KGHSH, CDR2 LQKENI. CDR3 nucleotide sequence: TGTGCCAGCTCACCACCGACTCGAGCGGCTTCACCCCTCCACTTT. This sequence encodes CASSPPTRAASPLHF.

The V and J genes are TRBV7-2 and TRBJ2-4; perhaps TRBD2 as D (6 bases). The CDR3 extends over 16 amino acids. The V end was cut by 4 bases, the J end by 6 bases, with 19 bases between. Germline V gene data show CDR1 as SGHTA and CDR2 as FQGNSA. The CDR3 DNA reads TGTGCCAGCAGCTCCCCCGGGGCGCGGGGAGGAAACATTCAGTACTTC. Its protein is CASSSPGARGGNIQYF.

The chain has TRBV18 and TRBJ1-1, with D hard to call. Trimming shortened V by 0 bases and J by 1 base, and 9 bases separated the two germline ends. Germline lookup yields CDR1 KGHSH and CDR2 LQKENI. This CDR3 comprises 15 residues. This CDR3 is CASSPPKPKNTEAFF. CDR3 DNA: TGTGCCAGCTCACCACCGAAGCCGAAGAACACTGAAGCTTTCTTT.

The gene calls are TRBV5-5 and TRBJ1-5, with TRBD1 matching 12 bases. This CDR3 is 17 amino acids long. Germline V CDR1 and CDR2: SGHKS, YYEKEE (reference sequence). The V segment lost 0 bases and the J segment 7 bases; nucleotides outside the gene matches: 8. Written as DNA, the CDR3 is TGTGCCAGCAGCTTGGTTGGGACAGGGGGCCGGGGGCAGCCCCAGCATTTT. This sequence encodes CASSLVGTGGRGQPQHF.

The gene calls are TRBV4-1 and TRBJ2-7; 10 bases line up with TRBD1. This CDR3 contains 17 residues. Germline trimming cut 3 bases from V and 5 bases from J; bases unmatched to any gene: 13. Germline assignment: CDR1 MGHRA and CDR2 YSYEKL. CDR3 amino acids: CASSQALGRDRGHEQYF. The CDR3 region has the DNA TGCGCCAGCAGCCAGGCCTTGGGTAGGGACAGGGGCCACGAGCAGTACTTC.

The V call is TRBV7-9, the J call TRBJ2-7; possibly TRBD2 for D (6 bases). CDR1 is SEHNR, CDR2 FQNEAQ, per germline (reference sequence). Between the trimmed V and J ends, which lost 1 base and 4 bases, there was a span of 11 bases. CDR3 length: 14 amino acids. CDR3 sequence (DNA): TGTGCCAGCAGCTTAGTAGGGGAGGAGTACGAGCAGTACTTC. Encoded protein: CASSLVGEEYEQYF.

The chain links TRBV30 to TRBJ1-2, with D unresolved. V was shortened by 3 bases and J by 8 bases, with 10 bases between the two germline ends. Germline lookup yields CDR1 GTSNPN and CDR2 SVGIG (reference sequence). The CDR3 covers 11 residues. The CDR3 DNA reads as TGTGCCTGGAGGGACGGGAGGGGCTACACCTTC. Translated: CAWRDGRGYTF. Based on the CDR3 plus reference TRBV30 and TRBJ1-2, the full variable domain is SQTIHQWPATLVQPVGSPLSLECTVEGTSNPNLYWYRQAAGRGLQLLFYSVGIGQISSEVPQNLSASRPQDRQFILSSKKLLLSDSGFYLCAWRDGRGYTFGSGTRLTVV.

The chain uses TRBV21-1 and TRBJ1-5; the table's D gene call, TRBD1, was not cross checked with the DNA. TRBV21-1 is recorded as a pseudogene. CDR3 length: 14 residues. CDR3 coding DNA: TGTGCCAGCAGCAAAGGACAGGGCAATCAGCCCCAGCATTTT. Its translation is CASSKGQGNQPQHF.

This clone was picked up one time. The chain employs TRBV28 and TRBJ1-1, with unresolved D. Trimming cost V 8 bases and J 0 bases, with 4 bases left between them. Germline CDR1 is MDHEN and CDR2 is SYDVKM. The CDR3 runs 11 residues. This CDR3 reads CASVMNTEAFF. The CDR3 DNA reads as TGTGCCAGCGTTATGAACACTGAAGCTTTCTTT.

Only one count was recorded for this clone. The chain carries TRBV9 and TRBJ1-2; D not resolved. The CDR3 has 12 residues. The V and J ends lost 4 bases and 6 bases respectively, with 10 bases between them. Germline V lookup: CDR1 SGDLS, CDR2 YYNGEE. This CDR3 is CASSLEHHGYTF. Written as DNA, the CDR3 is TGTGCCAGCAGCCTGGAGCATCATGGCTACACCTTC.

As DNA, the CDR3 is TGCGCCAGCAGCCAATACCACGGGACAGTCAATCAGCCCCAGCATTTT. Translation: CASSQYHGTVNQPQHF. The chain combines TRBV4-3 with TRBJ1-5, with 7 bases matching TRBD1. Germline CDR1 and CDR2: LGHNA and YSLEER. This CDR3 is 16 amino acids long. V was clipped by 2 bases and J by 3 bases; unmatched bases: 7.

This clone was observed once. CDR3 sequence reads: CASSAGLAYEQYF. For the CDR3, the DNA is TGTGCCAGCAGCGCAGGACTGGCCTACGAGCAGTACTTC. The V gene is TRBV9, the J gene TRBJ2-7, with a possible D match to TRBD2 (5 bases). V lost 3 bases and J 2 bases, leaving 9 bases between the germline ends. The CDR3 sequence is 13 residues long. Per the germline V gene, CDR1 is SGDLS and CDR2 is YYNGEE. The whole variable domain, filled in from reference TRBV9 and TRBJ2-7, reads DSGVTQTPKHLITATGQRVTLRCSPRSGDLSVYWYQQSLDQGLQFLIQYYNGEERAKGNILERFSAQQFPDLHSELNLSSLELGDSALYFCASSAGLAYEQYFGPGTRLTVT.

This sequence joins TRBV7-2 and TRBJ1-5; D is possibly TRBD1 (5 bases). The V and J ends lost 4 bases and 7 bases respectively, with 14 bases between them. This CDR3 has 14 amino acids. In germline, CDR1 is SGHTA, CDR2 FQGNSA. The CDR3 spells CASSSGRPYQPQHF. Written as DNA, the CDR3 is TGTGCCAGCAGCTCAGGGCGTCCCTACCAGCCCCAGCATTTT.

This clone was detected only a few times. CDR3 coding DNA: TGTGCCAGTAGTATAGGAGCTCCGGGACAGAATGGCTACACCTTC. Its translation: CASSIGAPGQNGYTF. J is TRBJ1-2 and V is TRBV19; 7 nucleotides line up with TRBD1. The CDR3 extends over 15 amino acids. Germline V lookup: CDR1 LNHDA, CDR2 SQIVND (reference sequence). J was trimmed by 6 bases and V by 1 base; bases with no gene match: 8.

This chain connects TRBV19 to TRBJ1-2; 9 bases fit TRBD1. Germline V lookup: CDR1 LNHDA, CDR2 SQIVND (reference sequence). V lost 6 bases and J lost 8; bases outside the gene matches: 7. This CDR3 region has 13 residues. This chain's CDR3 is CASRLGQGWGYTF. Written as DNA, the CDR3 is TGTGCCAGTAGACTCGGACAGGGGTGGGGCTACACCTTC.

The chain has TRBV7-6 and TRBJ1-2, with 7 bases aligning to TRBD1. The CDR3 is 12 amino acids. Germline V gene data show CDR1 as SGHVS and CDR2 as FNYEAQ. With V trimmed by 4 bases and J by 7 bases, 3 bases remained unmatched. The CDR3 spells CASSSYRGGYTF. DNA for the CDR3: TGTGCCAGCAGCTCTTACAGGGGTGGCTACACCTTC.

The chain is built from TRBV28 and TRBJ1-1, with 10 bases identical to TRBD1. The CDR3 is made up of 15 amino acids. Germline V gene sequence: CDR1 MDHEN, CDR2 SYDVKM. V lost 3 bases and J lost 6; bases outside the gene matches: 7. DNA of the CDR3: TGTGCCAGCAGTTTCCCCGGGACAGGGGACCCTGAAGCTTTCTTT. Translation gives CASSFPGTGDPEAFF.

A single count supports this clone. V and J are TRBV24-1 and TRBJ1-2; possibly TRBD1 for D (5 bases). Germline V gene data show CDR1 as KGHDR and CDR2 as SFDVKD. The CDR3 length is 13 residues. The V and J ends lost 1 base and 5 bases respectively, with 7 bases between them. Here the CDR3 DNA reads TGTGCCACCAGTGATTTTCCAGGGTATGGCTACACCTTC. Its protein product is CATSDFPGYGYTF.

The chain is built from TRBV9 and TRBJ1-3; D may be TRBD1 (6 bases). Trimming cost V 0 bases and J 2 bases, with 15 bases left between them. From germline, CDR1 is SGDLS and CDR2 YYNGEE. The CDR3 runs 17 residues. The CDR3 loop reads CASSVDLQGHTGNTIYF. The CDR3 DNA is TGTGCCAGCAGCGTAGATCTCCAGGGACACACTGGAAACACCATATATTTT.

The rearrangement joins TRBV12-3 or TRBV12-4 to TRBJ1-5; D call uncertain. V lost 5 bases, J lost 3 bases, and 8 bases lay in between. CDR3 length: 13 residues. The CDR3 bases are TGTGCCAGCAGTCCCCCAAACAATCAGCCCCAGCATTTT. Translation: CASSPPNNQPQHF.

This clone turned up a few times. V gene TRBV7-2 combines with J gene TRBJ1-5; 7 bases align to TRBD1. V trimming: 2 bases; J trimming: 9 bases; junction bases outside the gene matches: 4. The V gene's germline CDR1 is SGHTA and CDR2 FQGNSA. This CDR3 comprises 13 residues. CDR3 protein: CASSLNRGMPQHF. In DNA form, the CDR3 reads TGTGCCAGCAGCTTAAACAGGGGTATGCCCCAGCATTTT.